The TCR beta chain described here comes from a study of resident and recirculating memory T cells in vitiligo. Germline values: CDR1 GTSNPN, CDR2 SVGIG (reference sequence). The CDR3 has 13 residues. V lost 4 bases to trimming and J lost 6 bases; unmatched junction nucleotides: 5. The method was immunoSEQ multiplex PCR; TCRdb's version includes in-frame clones alone and lacks a portion of them. The repertoire has roughly 40,000 clones, roughly 91% of them found once; the top ten carry 4.5%. The source of this sequence is a male donor with vitiligo. The gene calls are TRBV30 and TRBJ2-3, with 9 bases that match TRBD1. The sample consisted of blood. CDR3 amino acids: CAWIGDREDTQYF. CDR3 nucleotides: TGTGCCTGGATTGGGGACAGGGAGGATACGCAGTATTTT.